Sequencing of this TCR beta chain was carried out in a study of blood T cell repertoires in COVID-19. Looking at the study overall: The samples span acute and convalescent COVID-19 from the United States, Italy and Spain. T cells, B-cell-depleted T cells, or PBMCs supplied cDNA or gDNA.

Methods used by the authors: Reference gene primer amplification gave estimated nucleated cell counts. TCRdb's copy holds only in-frame clones and misses some; the assay was immunoSEQ multiplex PCR. The DNA gave D and trimming, while V, J and clone size come from that table. The table includes hundreds of thousands of clones, roughly 80% detected once. The germline V gene encodes CDR1 LGHNA and CDR2 YNFKEQ. This CDR3 is built from 17 residues. Trimming at V came to 0 bases and at J to 8 bases, leaving 14 bases not matched to a gene. The chain couples TRBV4-2 to TRBJ1-2; 8 bases are shared with TRBD1. This sequence originates from a woman aged 40 to 49 with active or convalescent COVID-19. The source material was peripheral blood. The CDR3 DNA is TGTGCCAGCAGCCAAGATAGGGGCGGCCAGGGGGCAGGAGGCTACACCTTC. This codes for CASSQDRGGQGAGGYTF.